This entry lists 5 T cell receptor beta chains sequenced from one sample in a study of T cell responses to AZD1222 COVID-19 vaccine. Profiled with immunoSEQ multiplex PCR; TCRdb holds only in-frame clones, not every one. Here the sample spans about 200,000 clones, roughly 92% being singletons. Here the sequenced sample was peripheral blood, taken 28 days after the second AZD1222 dose. The source is an adult who received the AZD1222 COVID-19 vaccine.

V gene TRBV4-1 combines with J gene TRBJ2-7; TRBD2 agrees at 13 bases. V lost 4 bases and J lost 7; bases outside the gene matches: 4. The germline gives CDR1 MGHRA, CDR2 YSYEKL. CDR3 length equals 14 residues. CDR3 protein: CASSPLGLAGEQYF. Written as DNA, the CDR3 is TGCGCCAGCAGCCCTTTGGGACTAGCGGGGGAGCAGTACTTC.

Concerning this clone itself: Germline is not matched at one junction end, which may reflect a read error. The J gene is TRBJ2-5, the V gene TRBV15; 7 bases fit TRBD1. The germline CDR1 and CDR2 sequences are LNHNV and YYDKDF (reference sequence). This CDR3 is built from 15 residues. The CDR3 DNA reads TGTGCCACCAGCGATTTAAGACAGGGCGGAGAGGCCCAGTACTTC. Its protein is CATSDLRQGGEAQYF.

This clone was counted once. The chain combines TRBV7-2 with TRBJ2-1; 7 positions agree with TRBD1. With 4 bases clipped from V and 3 bases from J, the junction kept 6 bases outside the gene matches. CDR1 is SGHTA and CDR2 is FQGNSA in the germline V gene. There are 15 residues in the CDR3. The CDR3 sequence: CASSSGTVFYNEQFF. CDR3 nucleotides: TGTGCCAGCAGCTCCGGGACAGTGTTCTACAATGAGCAGTTCTTC.

The J gene is TRBJ1-5, the V gene TRBV6-1, with D maybe TRBD1 (6 bases). CDR3 length: 16 amino acids. CDR1 and CDR2 from the germline V gene are MNHNS and SASEGT. V lost 2 bases, J lost 4 bases, and 15 bases lay in between. This chain's CDR3 is CASSETGQILNQPQHF. The CDR3 region has the DNA TGTGCCAGCAGTGAAACCGGACAGATACTAAATCAGCCCCAGCATTTT.

This rearrangement joins TRBV5-6 to TRBJ2-7, with a tentative D call TRBD2 (6 bases). V was trimmed by 1 base and J by 3 bases, leaving 17 bases between them. The CDR3 length is 16 residues. Germline CDR1 is SGHDT and CDR2 is YYEEEE. The chain's CDR3 is CASSLRGTAALYEQYF. CDR3 in DNA: TGTGCCAGCAGCTTGAGAGGGACTGCCGCCCTCTACGAGCAGTACTTC.